The 15 T cell receptor beta chains given below trace back to one sample, sequenced in a study of T-cell reconstitution after alpha-beta-depleted transplantation in children. Unique molecular identifiers were built into the TCRbeta library. TCRdb reprocessed the PCR reads via MiXCR and lists one record per CDR3 protein. The data contain almost 250,000 distinct CDR3 sequences, under 30% of them singletons. The sequencing here drew on PBMCs, taken before TCRalphabeta/CD19-depleted stem cell transplant. The receptor source for this set is a girl aged 2 to 10 with Fanconi anemia, due to receive a stem cell transplant.

This clonotype was observed many times. The chain employs TRBV27 and TRBJ2-7; 8 bases map to TRBD1. Unmatched junction bases numbered 10, after V lost 5 bases and J lost 1 base. Germline V gene sequence: CDR1 MNHEY, CDR2 SMNVEV (reference sequence). CDR3 size: 16 residues. The CDR3 is CASSPPPGQASYEQYF. The CDR3 bases are TGTGCCAGCAGTCCGCCCCCGGGACAGGCTTCCTACGAGCAGTACTTC.

The rearrangement uses TRBV5-1 and TRBJ2-1; TRBD2 matches at 9 bases. Germline-derived CDR1 and CDR2 are SGHRS and YFSETQ. The CDR3 loop spans 16 amino acids. The V segment lost 0 bases and the J segment 6 bases; nucleotides outside the gene matches: 7. This chain's CDR3 is CASSLELAGTINEQFF. The CDR3 bases are TGCGCCAGCAGCTTGGAGCTAGCGGGAACAATCAATGAGCAGTTCTTC.

The J gene is TRBJ1-4, the V gene TRBV29-1, with 8 bases that match TRBD1. V shed 5 bases and J 7 bases; nucleotides not matched to a gene: 6. In germline, CDR1 is SQVTM, CDR2 ANQGSEA. The CDR3 spans 13 residues. Written as DNA, the CDR3 is TGCAGCGTTCAACAGGGGGGAACTGAAAAACTGTTTTTT. Protein: CSVQQGGTEKLFF.

This clonotype was recorded many times. Here the CDR3 reads CASSVDPRSGDTQYF. Written as DNA, the CDR3 is TGTGCCAGCAGCGTAGACCCCCGGTCTGGAGATACGCAGTATTTT. The gene calls are TRBV9 and TRBJ2-3; D is unresolved. Germline values: CDR1 SGDLS, CDR2 YYNGEE. This CDR3 comprises 15 residues. V was pared by 0 bases and J by 5 bases, with 13 bases between.

This clonotype has a count of ten or more. The chain recombines TRBV5-5 with TRBJ2-2; D is perhaps TRBD2 (6 bases). Germline CDR1 SGHKS, CDR2 YYEKEE (reference sequence). The V end lost 0 bases, the J end lost 1 base, and 16 bases lay between the germline ends. The CDR3 sequence is 18 residues long. DNA for the CDR3: TGTGCCAGCAGCTTGGCCTGGGGGGTTTCGTGGAACACCGGGGAGCTGTTTTTT. Protein sequence: CASSLAWGVSWNTGELFF.

This chain joins TRBV4-2 and TRBJ2-1; D ambiguous. The V gene's germline CDR1 is LGHNA and CDR2 YNFKEQ. CDR3 length: 12 residues. V was shortened by 0 bases and J by 9 bases, with 6 bases between the two germline ends. As DNA, the CDR3 is TGTGCCAGCAGCCAAGATCCATCTGAGCAGTTCTTC. Protein product: CASSQDPSEQFF.

This clonotype showed up many times. The gene calls are TRBV29-1 and TRBJ2-7, with D perhaps matching TRBD1 (5 bases). In germline, CDR1 is SQVTM, CDR2 ANQGSEA. Deletions cut 8 bases from V and 5 bases from J, with 19 bases between. The CDR3 totals 13 residues. CDR3 loop: CSFRSSRAHEQYF. CDR3 DNA sequence: TGCAGCTTTCGCAGCAGCAGGGCCCACGAGCAGTACTTC.

This clonotype came up a few times. J is TRBJ2-5 and V is TRBV12-3 or TRBV12-4; D not certain. V lost 0 bases and J lost 3, with 11 bases in between. The CDR3 totals 15 residues. This chain's CDR3 is CASSLAKTAKETQYF. DNA of the CDR3: TGTGCCAGCAGTTTAGCGAAAACAGCGAAAGAGACCCAGTACTTC.

In this sample, this clonotype turned up many times. V is TRBV7-2 and J is TRBJ1-6, with D hard to call. Trimming pared 3 bases from V and 8 bases from J, leaving 14 bases between. The CDR3 totals 15 residues. The germline CDR1 and CDR2 sequences are SGHTA and FQGNSA. The CDR3 DNA is TGTGCCAGCAGCTTTGGGAACACCTTCCATTCACCCCTCCACTTT. Amino acids: CASSFGNTFHSPLHF.

This clonotype appeared many times. The rearrangement uses TRBV6-5 and TRBJ2-5, with a weak D call TRBD2 (6 bases). The CDR3 length is 14 residues. Germline assignment: CDR1 MNHEY and CDR2 SVGAGI. Trimming stripped 2 bases from V and 7 bases from J, with 14 bases between. The CDR3 DNA follows: TGTGCCAGCAGTTACCTTAGCGGCCTAGGGACCCAGTACTTC. Protein sequence: CASSYLSGLGTQYF.

The sample holds many counts of this clonotype. The chain combines TRBV12-3 or TRBV12-4 with TRBJ2-3, with D unresolved. This CDR3 comprises 11 residues. V was clipped by 6 bases and J by 5 bases, with 6 bases between them. CDR3 bases: TGTGCCAGCAGAGTCGTAGATACGCAGTATTTT. It specifies CASRVVDTQYF.

The CDR3 DNA sequence: TGCGCCAGCAGCCCTCGCGGGACAGGTGTCGAGCAGTACTTC. Its protein is CASSPRGTGVEQYF. The chain is built from TRBV4-1 and TRBJ2-7; 8 bases are a match to TRBD1. The V and J ends lost 4 bases and 6 bases, in that order; junction bases with no gene match: 8. Germline CDR1 and CDR2: MGHRA and YSYEKL. This CDR3 contains 14 residues.

Ten or more counts support this clonotype. The chain combines TRBV10-3 with TRBJ2-1; weak D call: TRBD2 (6 bases). The V gene's germline CDR1 is ENHRY and CDR2 SYGVKD. V shed 3 bases and J shed 7 bases, with 13 bases lying between them. CDR3 size: 14 residues. The CDR3 sequence is CAISDDGGGNEQFF. CDR3 nucleotide sequence: TGTGCCATCAGTGATGACGGGGGTGGGAATGAGCAGTTCTTC.

This clonotype came up many times. V is TRBV9 and J is TRBJ2-7; 7 nucleotides agree with TRBD1. Germline V gene data show CDR1 as SGDLS and CDR2 as YYNGEE. The CDR3 consists of 14 residues. The V gene end was trimmed by 5 bases and the J gene end by 6 bases; junction bases not matched to a gene: 11. The CDR3 loop is CASSTGARPIEQYF. As DNA, the CDR3 is TGTGCCAGCAGTACAGGGGCTCGACCTATCGAGCAGTACTTC.

The chain couples TRBV18 to TRBJ2-1, with 8 bases that match TRBD1. The CDR3 has 16 amino acids. The ends lost 2 bases at V and 4 bases at J; junction bases unmatched: 7. Germline assignment: CDR1 KGHSH and CDR2 LQKENI. The CDR3 sequence is CASSPGPGQEYNEQFF. DNA for the CDR3: TGTGCCAGCTCACCAGGGCCGGGACAGGAGTACAATGAGCAGTTCTTC.